These 3 T cell receptor beta chains share one sample of origin, sequenced in a study of Ad26.COV2.S vaccination and SARS-CoV-2 variants. Treatment meaning: about 20 received Ad26.COV2.S at low or high dose, single or two shots; about 5 received placebo; per-sample allocation not given. Collection of samples fell on day 63 after the first vaccine or placebo injection. The protocol was immunoSEQ multiplex PCR, while the TCRdb copy is restricted to in-frame clones and leaves out a portion. The sample records over 200,000 clones, 88% being singletons. This specimen was peripheral blood, taken in a trial of Ad26.COV2.S vaccine versus placebo. Receptor source: a person aged 18-65 years who received the Ad26.COV2.S COVID-19 vaccine or a placebo.

In its sample, this clone was seen once. The rearrangement links TRBV7-9 to TRBJ1-1; no firm D call. CDR1 is SEHNR, CDR2 FQNEAQ, per germline (reference sequence). The CDR3 has 13 amino acids. Between the trimmed V and J ends, which lost 5 bases and 1 base, there was a span of 8 bases. The CDR3 DNA reads as TGTGCCAGCAGCCCCCCTGGGAACACTGAAGCTTTCTTT. It translates to CASSPPGNTEAFF.

The V and J genes are TRBV7-9 and TRBJ2-1; 9 positions agree with TRBD1. Germline trimming cut 5 bases from V and 3 bases from J; bases unmatched to any gene: 5. Looked up from germline, CDR1 is SEHNR and CDR2 is FQNEAQ (reference sequence). The CDR3 has 15 amino acids. CDR3 nucleotide sequence: TGTGCCAGCAGCCTCGCGGGACAGGGCTACAATGAGCAGTTCTTC. This translates into CASSLAGQGYNEQFF.

The genes are TRBV4-3 and TRBJ2-2; no reliable D call. Per the germline V gene, CDR1 is LGHNA and CDR2 is YSLEER. The CDR3 consists of 14 residues. Trimming removed 1 base at V and 4 bases at J, with 7 bases between. CDR3 in DNA: TGCGCCAGCAGCCAAGGGGGAAGCACCGGGGAGCTGTTTTTT. Amino acids: CASSQGGSTGELFF.